One sample yielded the 3 T cell receptor beta chains listed below, sequenced in a study of T cells after yellow fever vaccination. TCRdb called the 5' RACE reads again in MiXCR, with one record for every CDR3 protein. The sample has approximately 70,000 distinct CDR3 sequences, more than 6.5% seen once; the top ten hold approximately 35%. The sequences come from CD8+ T cells sorted from PBMCs, collected about 49 days after the first yellow fever vaccination. Receptors originate from a young man who received the YFV17D yellow fever vaccine.

The V call is TRBV4-2, the J call TRBJ1-1; D uncertain. Germline loops: CDR1 LGHNA, CDR2 YNFKEQ. V was cut by 1 base and J by 0 bases, with 9 bases left in between. The CDR3 totals 15 residues. The chain's CDR3 is CASSQGKGLNTEAFF. In DNA, the CDR3 is TGTGCCAGCAGCCAAGGAAAGGGTCTGAACACTGAAGCTTTCTTT.

This clonotype was observed at least ten times. CDR3 residues: CASRLTGLDEQYF. CDR3 bases: TGTGCCAGCAGATTGACAGGGCTGGACGAGCAGTACTTC. The genes are TRBV27 and TRBJ2-7, with 7 bases that match TRBD1. Trimming cost V 6 bases and J 5 bases; bases outside gene matches: 7. Germline assignment: CDR1 MNHEY and CDR2 SMNVEV (reference sequence). This CDR3 is 13 amino acids long.

There are many counts of this clonotype. CDR3 nucleotides: TGCGCCAGCAGTGAGGAGGGGTTGGTCACTGAAGCTTTCTTT. It is translated as CASSEEGLVTEAFF. This chain joins TRBV10-2 and TRBJ1-1; a possible D gene is TRBD1 (5 bases). The CDR3 has 14 residues. V gave up 2 bases and J gave up 4 bases, with 11 bases separating them. The germline CDR1 and CDR2 sequences are WSHSY and SAAADI.